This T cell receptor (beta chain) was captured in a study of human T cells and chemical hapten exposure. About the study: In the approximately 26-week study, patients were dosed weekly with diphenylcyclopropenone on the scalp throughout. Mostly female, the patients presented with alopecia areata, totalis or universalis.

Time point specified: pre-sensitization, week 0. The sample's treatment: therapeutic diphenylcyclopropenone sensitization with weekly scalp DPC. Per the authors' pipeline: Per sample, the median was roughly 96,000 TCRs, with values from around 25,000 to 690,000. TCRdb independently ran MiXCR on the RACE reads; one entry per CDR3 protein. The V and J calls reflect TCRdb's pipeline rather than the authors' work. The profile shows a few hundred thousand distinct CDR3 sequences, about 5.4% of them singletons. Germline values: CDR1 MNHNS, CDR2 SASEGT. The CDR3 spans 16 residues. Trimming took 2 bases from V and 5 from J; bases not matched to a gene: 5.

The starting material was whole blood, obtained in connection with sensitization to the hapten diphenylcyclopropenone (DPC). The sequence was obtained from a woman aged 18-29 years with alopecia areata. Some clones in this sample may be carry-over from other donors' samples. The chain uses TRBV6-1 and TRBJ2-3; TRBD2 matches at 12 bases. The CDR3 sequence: CASSETQLAGGDTQYF. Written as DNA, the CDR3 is TGTGCCAGCAGTGAAACACAACTAGCGGGGGGAGATACGCAGTATTTT.